Listed here are 18 T cell receptor beta chains from one sample, sequenced in a study of blood T cell repertoires in COVID-19. The repertoire was sequenced with immunoSEQ multiplex PCR; TCRdb's copy has only in-frame clones and lacks some. Of approximately 100,000 clones in the sample, 70% to 90% were seen once. Sequenced input: peripheral blood. The receptors originated from a young woman with acute or convalescent COVID-19.

The chain is built from TRBV6-2 or TRBV6-3 and TRBJ1-6; 9 nucleotides match TRBD1. The CDR3 has 15 amino acids. J lost 8 bases, V lost 5 bases, and 7 bases had no gene match. In germline, CDR1 is MNHEY, CDR2 SVGEGT. The CDR3 region has the DNA TGTGCCAGCAGTCAATGGACAGGGGAGGATTCACCCCTCCACTTT. Its protein is CASSQWTGEDSPLHF.

The chain joins TRBV19 to TRBJ1-1; D is uncertain. Germline V gene data show CDR1 as LNHDA and CDR2 as SQIVND (reference sequence). The CDR3 is 13 residues long. V dropped 11 bases and J dropped 4 bases, with 17 bases sitting between them. In DNA form, the CDR3 reads TGTGCCTCTTTGGGGTTCAGCGGCACTGAAGCTTTCTTT. Its translation is CASLGFSGTEAFF.

The chain has TRBV9 and TRBJ2-7, with 8 bases that match TRBD2. The trim removed 0 bases at V and 3 bases at J, leaving 8 bases unmatched. The length of the CDR3 is 16 residues. Looked up from germline, CDR1 is SGDLS and CDR2 is YYNGEE. This CDR3 reads CASSVGSSGDFYEQYF. The CDR3 DNA reads TGTGCCAGCAGCGTAGGGAGTAGCGGGGATTTCTACGAGCAGTACTTC.

This chain joins TRBV7-9 and TRBJ1-5; 7 bases match TRBD1. The V gene end was trimmed by 5 bases and the J gene end by 5 bases; junction bases not matched to a gene: 18. The CDR3 sequence is 18 residues long. Germline V CDR1 and CDR2: SEHNR, FQNEAQ (reference sequence). In DNA form, the CDR3 reads TGTGCCAGCAGCCACCCAGGGGGTACAGGGAATAACGATCAGCCCCAGCATTTT. This sequence encodes CASSHPGGTGNNDQPQHF. Complete variable domain (other parts from reference TRBV7-9 and TRBJ1-5): DTGVSQNPRHKITKRGQNVTFRCDPISEHNRLYWYRQTLGQGPEFLTYFQNEAQLEKSRLLSDRFSAERPKGSFSTLEIQRTEQGDSAMYLCASSHPGGTGNNDQPQHFGDGTRLSIL.

The chain couples TRBV10-3 to TRBJ1-3, with D maybe TRBD1 (5 bases). Trimming shortened V by 3 bases and J by 5 bases, and 17 bases separated the two germline ends. Germline V gives CDR1 ENHRY, CDR2 SYGVKD. The CDR3 covers 16 residues. The CDR3: CAISDPSGGTRNTIYF. The DNA of the CDR3 is TGTGCCATCAGTGACCCAAGCGGGGGAACGAGAAACACCATATATTTT.

The gene calls are TRBV5-6 and TRBJ1-2; perhaps TRBD1 as D (5 bases). The germline CDR1 and CDR2 sequences are SGHDT and YYEEEE. Trimming shortened V by 3 bases and J by 6 bases, and 15 bases separated the two germline ends. The CDR3 totals 14 residues. The DNA for the CDR3 is TGTGCCAGCAGCTCGGACATCCCTACGCATGGCTACACCTTC. This gives the protein CASSSDIPTHGYTF.

The chain links TRBV9 to TRBJ2-3; the match to TRBD2 covers 7 bases. Germline values: CDR1 SGDLS, CDR2 YYNGEE. CDR3 length: 17 residues. V was pared by 2 bases and J by 2 bases, with 11 bases of the junction left unmatched. The CDR3 sequence is CASSVLRGGGTTDTQYF. CDR3 sequence (DNA): TGTGCCAGCAGCGTCTTGAGGGGCGGGGGTACCACAGATACGCAGTATTTT.

This clone was picked up a small number of times. This chain links TRBV7-2 with TRBJ2-7; 10 bases are a match to TRBD2. The CDR3 runs 16 residues. Germline values: CDR1 SGHTA, CDR2 FQGNSA. V was pared by 1 base and J by 1 base, with 4 bases of the junction left unmatched. In DNA form, the CDR3 reads TGTGCCAGCAGCTTAGGACTAGCGGGTAGGTCCTACGAGCAGTACTTC. Protein sequence: CASSLGLAGRSYEQYF.

This rearrangement joins TRBV21-1 to TRBJ1-5; the table's D call, TRBD1, has no DNA check behind it. TRBV21-1 is marked as a pseudogene. The CDR3 is made up of 19 amino acids. CDR3 sequence (DNA): TGTGCCAGCACCACAGGGCCCCCCAGGAAAATCGTCCCATATCAGCCCCAGCATTTT. Translated, it gives CASTTGPPRKIVPYQPQHF.

The chain links TRBV9 to TRBJ2-7; D is perhaps TRBD1 (6 bases). V was cut by 0 bases and J by 7 bases, with 14 bases left in between. From germline, CDR1 is SGDLS and CDR2 YYNGEE. The CDR3 contains 14 residues. CDR3 in amino acids: CASSVGYREREQYF. CDR3 nucleotides: TGTGCCAGCAGCGTAGGTTACAGGGAGCGGGAGCAGTACTTC.

This clone was recorded only once. CDR3 sequence: CASSQDRDRVAYEQYF. CDR3 in DNA: TGTGCCAGCAGCCAAGATCGGGACAGGGTCGCCTACGAGCAGTACTTC. The chain carries TRBV4-2 and TRBJ2-7; TRBD1 aligns across 9 bases. The CDR3 extends over 16 amino acids. Trimming at V came to 0 bases and at J to 2 bases, leaving 5 bases not matched to a gene. Germline CDR1 LGHNA, CDR2 YNFKEQ.

V and J are TRBV7-3 and TRBJ1-6; TRBD1 agrees at 10 bases. From germline, CDR1 is SGHTA and CDR2 FQGTGA. J lost 5 bases, V lost 7 bases, and 14 bases had no gene match. The CDR3 runs 18 residues. The CDR3 sequence: CASTPPKTGGRDNSPLHF. As DNA, the CDR3 is TGTGCCAGCACCCCACCCAAGACAGGGGGCAGGGATAATTCACCCCTCCACTTT.

Sample share makes this clone medium-sized (0.01 to 0.1%). The chain is built from TRBV7-8 and TRBJ1-1, with 9 positions matching TRBD1. The CDR3 covers 15 residues. Germline V CDR1 and CDR2: SGHVS, FQNEAQ. The J segment lost 10 bases and the V segment lost 7 bases, leaving 16 bases of the junction unmatched. CDR3 sequence (DNA): TGTGCCAGCACAGTTATGGGACAGGGTGCCCTCGGAGCTTTCTTT. It specifies CASTVMGQGALGAFF.

The rearrangement links TRBV7-9 to TRBJ2-2; D gene unclear. Germline CDR1 reads SEHNR; CDR2 reads FQNEAQ (reference sequence). The CDR3 extends over 13 amino acids. Trimming took 7 bases from V and 8 from J, leaving 14 bases between them. Here the CDR3 DNA reads TGTGCCAGCACTCTCGTGGCCGGGGGGGAGCTGTTTTTT. Protein: CASTLVAGGELFF.

The chain has TRBV7-3 and TRBJ1-6; no clear D. V was trimmed by 5 bases and J by 5 bases, leaving 10 bases between them. Germline V lookup: CDR1 SGHTA, CDR2 FQGTGA. CDR3 length: 14 residues. This CDR3 reads CASSASVDNSPLHF. As DNA, the CDR3 is TGTGCCAGCAGCGCGTCGGTCGATAATTCACCCCTCCACTTT.

This chain connects TRBV5-4 to TRBJ2-1, with 9 bases fitting TRBD2. CDR1 SGHNT and CDR2 YYREEE come from the germline V gene (reference sequence). V shed 4 bases, J shed 7 bases, and the junction held 6 bases outside the gene matches. The CDR3 totals 14 residues. For the CDR3, the DNA is TGTGCCAGCAGCGCGCCGGGACTAGCAAATGAGCAGTTCTTC. Encoded protein: CASSAPGLANEQFF.

Here the CDR3 reads CASSPPVQGRNTGELFF. The DNA for the CDR3 is TGTGCCAGCTCACCACCGGTACAGGGGAGAAACACCGGGGAGCTGTTTTTT. V and J are TRBV18 and TRBJ2-2, with 7 nucleotides matching TRBD1. V gave up 0 bases and J gave up 2 bases; unmatched junction bases: 6. Germline V gene data show CDR1 as KGHSH and CDR2 as LQKENI. This CDR3 region has 17 residues.

The chain has TRBV5-4 and TRBJ1-2, with 9 bases identical to TRBD1. The V and J ends lost 5 bases and 2 bases, in that order; junction bases with no gene match: 4. The CDR3 totals 14 residues. Germline CDR1 and CDR2: SGHNT and YYREEE (reference sequence). CDR3 DNA: TGTGCCAGCAGGGCCGGGACAGGGAACTATGGCTACACCTTC. This sequence encodes CASRAGTGNYGYTF.